This is a list of T cell receptor beta chains from one sample in a study of cytomegalovirus exposure and HLA in healthy donors. Clones were sequenced by immunoSEQ multiplex PCR, and TCRdb holds only the in-frame ones, with some missing. The sample yields about 150,000 clones, 70% to 80% seen once. Source material: PBMCs. The receptors were gathered from a man in his forties in good health and CMV-seropositive. Both conserved end residues are part of each CDR3. The order of the fields is D gene, clone size, CDR3 length, J gene, V gene, CDR3 DNA, CDR3 protein. The D gene is left open where the match is weak. Expanded clones are given a class, and other clones once, few, many or no size at all.

>NA|NA|12|TRBJ2-7|TRBV7-9
TGTGCCACCCAAGATAGCGGCTACGAGCAGTACTTC
CATQDSGYEQYF
>TRBD1|NA|15|TRBJ1-3|TRBV2
TGTGCCAGCAGTGAAACACAGGGGGTAGGAAACACCATATATTTT
CASSETQGVGNTIYF
>TRBD1|NA|12|TRBJ1-1|TRBV28
TGTGCCAGCAGTTTGGGGACAGGAAAAGCTTTCTTT
CASSLGTGKAFF
>NA|NA|15|TRBJ2-2|TRBV7-9
TGTTCCAGCAGTCTCTTATGGGGGGACACCGGGGAGCTGTTTTTT
CSSSLLWGDTGELFF
>TRBD1|NA|14|TRBJ1-1|TRBV29-1
TGCAGCGTAGTGCCCGGGACAGGGGACACTGAAGCTTTCTTT
CSVVPGTGDTEAFF
>NA|NA|14|TRBJ2-3|TRBV6-1
TGTGCCAGCAGTGACGGCGGCCTCACAGATACGCAGTATTTT
CASSDGGLTDTQYF
>TRBD2|NA|15|TRBJ2-3|TRBV9
TGTGCCAGCAGCGTAGGGGCGGGGGGCACAGATACGCAGTATTTT
CASSVGAGGTDTQYF
>NA|NA|13|TRBJ1-4|TRBV6-1
TGTGCCGGTGGTACAGGGCTTGTGGGAAAACTGTTTTTT
CAGGTGLVGKLFF
>TRBD1|few|16|TRBJ2-7|TRBV19
TGTGCCAGTGCGGCCCTAACAGGGGGCGCAGTCTACGAGCAGTACTTC
CASAALTGGAVYEQYF
>NA|NA|13|TRBJ1-5|TRBV30
TGTGCCTGGAGAGGGGACAACAATCAGCCCCAGCATTTT
CAWRGDNNQPQHF
>TRBD1|NA|13|TRBJ1-2|TRBV19
TGTGCCAGTAGTTCCTGGACAGGGGACGGCTACACCTTC
CASSSWTGDGYTF
>TRBD2|NA|16|TRBJ2-7|TRBV30
TGTGCCTGGAGTCTCCCCACTAGCGGGACCTCCTACGAGCAGTACTTC
CAWSLPTSGTSYEQYF
>NA|few|17|TRBJ2-7|TRBV9
TGTGCCAGCAGCGTAGTCCCTGGACTACTCAAGCCCTACGAGCAGTACTTC
CASSVVPGLLKPYEQYF
>NA|NA|14|TRBJ1-1|TRBV6-1
TGTGCCAGCAGTGCCCAGGGGAGGGACACTGAAGCTTTCTTT
CASSAQGRDTEAFF
>NA|NA|13|TRBJ1-1|TRBV2
TGTGCCAGCAGTGATAACACGGGAACTGAAGCTTTCTTT
CASSDNTGTEAFF
>NA|NA|15|TRBJ1-5|TRBV28
TGTGCCATCCAGATAAGGGTTGGACAGAATCAGCCCCAGCATTTT
CAIQIRVGQNQPQHF
>TRBD1|NA|14|TRBJ1-4|TRBV2
TGTGCCAGCAGTGTCGAGACAGGGCGTGAAAAACTGTTTTTT
CASSVETGREKLFF
>NA|NA|16|TRBJ1-5|TRBV18
TGTGCCAGCTCACCACGAGGCGCTGATAGCAATCAGCCCCAGCATTTT
CASSPRGADSNQPQHF
>NA|NA|12|TRBJ2-7|TRBV7-9
TGTTCCAGCAGCTTAGCCACCTACGAGCAGTACTTC
CSSSLATYEQYF
>TRBD2|NA|12|TRBJ2-7|TRBV6-6
TGTGCCAGCACCAACGAGGGGAGGGCGCAGTACTTC
CASTNEGRAQYF
>TRBD1|NA|12|TRBJ2-5|TRBV30
TGCGGTGGACAGGGGGGAGTTCAGACCCAGTACTTC
CGGQGGVQTQYF
>NA|NA|19|TRBJ1-5|TRBV21-1
TGTGCCAGCAGCAAAGAGTGCCATATCGCGCCCTATAGCAATCAGCCCCAGCATTTT
CASSKECHIAPYSNQPQHF
>NA|few|14|TRBJ1-1|TRBV4-3
TGCGCCAGCAGCGGTAGGACAGAAAACACTGAAGCTTTCTTT
CASSGRTENTEAFF
>TRBD2|NA|15|TRBJ2-7|TRBV7-2
TGTGCCAGCAGCTTAAGGAGCGGGAGCGGCCACGAGCAGTACTTC
CASSLRSGSGHEQYF
>TRBD2|NA|16|TRBJ2-2|TRBV5-5
TGTGCCAGCAGCTTGATTCTTAGCGGGAGGGGCGGGGAGCTGTTTTTT
CASSLILSGRGGELFF
>NA|NA|13|TRBJ2-7|TRBV2
TGTGCCAGCCTGAGACTGACTTTCTACGAGCAGTACTTC
CASLRLTFYEQYF
>TRBD1|NA|13|TRBJ1-5|TRBV30
TGTGCCTGGAGCGGACAGGGCAATCAGCCCCAGCATTTT
CAWSGQGNQPQHF
>NA|NA|11|TRBJ1-1|TRBV2
TGTGCCAGCAGGGTTACGGTTGAAGCTTTCTTT
CASRVTVEAFF
>TRBD1|once|16|TRBJ1-4|TRBV27
TGTGCCAGCAGTTTAGATACAGGGGGCCCTAATGAAAAACTGTTTTTT
CASSLDTGGPNEKLFF
>TRBD1|NA|15|TRBJ1-4|TRBV28
TGTGCCAGCAGTTCAGGGGGCGCCTTGGGGGAAAAACTGTTTTTT
CASSSGGALGEKLFF
>TRBD1|few|16|TRBJ2-2|TRBV19
TGTGCCAGTAGTGCAGGACAGGGGACGGGCACCGGGGAGCTGTTTTTT
CASSAGQGTGTGELFF
>NA|NA|13|TRBJ1-1|TRBV2
TGTGCCAGCAGTGTAGGGAGGTTAGCAGAAGCTTTCTTT
CASSVGRLAEAFF
>TRBD2|NA|13|TRBJ2-7|TRBV2
TGTGCCAGCGGCGGACTAGCGGGCTACGAGCAGTACTTC
CASGGLAGYEQYF
>TRBD2|NA|18|TRBJ2-2|TRBV19
TGTGCCAGTAAAAGTTCCCCCCGGGGGGGAGTAGGTACCGGGGAGCTGTTTTTT
CASKSSPRGGVGTGELFF
>TRBD2|NA|14|TRBJ2-1|TRBV7-9
TGTGCCAGCAGCTTACTAGCGGCTTACAATGAGCAGTTCTTC
CASSLLAAYNEQFF
>TRBD1|NA|14|TRBJ2-2|TRBV28
TGTGCCAGCAGGGGACAGGGGGACCGCGGGGAGCTGTTTTTT
CASRGQGDRGELFF
>NA|NA|12|TRBJ1-2|TRBV9
TGTGCCAGCAGGAAGCTAAACTATGGCTACACCTTC
CASRKLNYGYTF
>NA|once|14|TRBJ2-7|TRBV25-1
TGTGCCAGCACCGACGGGACTGGGAAGGGCGAGCAGTACTTC
CASTDGTGKGEQYF
>TRBD2|NA|12|TRBJ2-5|TRBV14
TGTGCCAGCAGCCGACTAGCGGAGACCCAGTACTTC
CASSRLAETQYF
>NA|NA|15|TRBJ2-2|TRBV7-9
TGTGCCAGCAGCGGCGAGGGTTCGGCCACCGGGGAGCTGTTTTTT
CASSGEGSATGELFF
>NA|NA|14|TRBJ1-6|TRBV5-6
TGTGCCAGCAGCCCAGGCAGAAAGGATTCACCCCTCCACTTT
CASSPGRKDSPLHF
>TRBD2|NA|17|TRBJ2-1|TRBV19
TGTGCCAGTAGTCTCCTAGGGGGTAGCGGGAGGCAAGATGAGCAGTTCTTC
CASSLLGGSGRQDEQFF
>TRBD1|once|14|TRBJ1-1|TRBV6-5
TGTGCCAGCAGGTGGGACAGGTTTAACACTGAAGCTTTCTTT
CASRWDRFNTEAFF
>TRBD1|NA|14|TRBJ2-7|TRBV28
TGTGCCAGCAGCTTACACAGGGGAATCTACGAGCAGTACTTC
CASSLHRGIYEQYF
>TRBD2|NA|15|TRBJ2-3|TRBV19
TGTGCCAGTAGTCCGGGGACGGGAGGCGAAGATACGCAGTATTTT
CASSPGTGGEDTQYF
>TRBD2|NA|15|TRBJ2-3|TRBV4-2
TGTGCCAGCAGCAAGCGGGAGGGCGATCAAGATACGCAGTATTTT
CASSKREGDQDTQYF
>NA|NA|15|TRBJ1-6|TRBV30
TGTGCCTGGAGTGTACGTAGGACAGCAGGTTCACCCCTCCACTTT
CAWSVRRTAGSPLHF
>TRBD2|NA|15|TRBJ2-2|TRBV9
TGTGCCAGCAGCAAACTAGCGGGATCCACCGGGGAGCTGTTTTTT
CASSKLAGSTGELFF
>NA|NA|15|TRBJ1-2|TRBV6-6
TGTGCCAGCAGTTCATTGCAGCGTTCTAACTATGGCTACACCTTC
CASSSLQRSNYGYTF
>NA|NA|14|TRBJ2-1|TRBV27
TGTGCCAGCAGTCCCGGGGGAAGGTACAATGAGCAGTTCTTC
CASSPGGRYNEQFF
>TRBD2|few|15|TRBJ2-1|TRBV27
TGTGCCAGCAGTTTTAGCGGGAGGTTTGGCAATGAGCAGTTCTTC
CASSFSGRFGNEQFF
>TRBD2|NA|16|TRBJ2-1|TRBV5-4
TGTGCCAGCAGCCCCGGGGGTAGCGGGAGTTTAGGTGAGCAGTTCTTC
CASSPGGSGSLGEQFF
>TRBD1|NA|17|TRBJ1-5|TRBV27
TGTGCCAGCAGTTTAAAATTCGGGACAGGGGGCCAACAGCCCCAGCATTTT
CASSLKFGTGGQQPQHF
>NA|NA|16|TRBJ1-5|TRBV6-5
TGTGCCAGCAGTTTCGGGGGGGGCGCGGGCAATCAGCCCCAGCATTTT
CASSFGGGAGNQPQHF
>NA|NA|14|TRBJ1-6|TRBV2
TGTGCCAGCAAGCAGCCGCGGGTGGACTCACCCCTCCACTTT
CASKQPRVDSPLHF
>NA|few|13|TRBJ2-1|TRBV5-1
TGCGCCAGCGGGCTGGCTAGCGCGAATGAGCAGTTCTTC
CASGLASANEQFF
>TRBD1|NA|13|TRBJ2-5|TRBV10-3
TGTGCCATCGGGGGGACAGGGGAAGAGACCCAGTACTTC
CAIGGTGEETQYF
>TRBD2|few|14|TRBJ2-3|TRBV4-2
TGTGCCAGCAGCCCTCAGCGGGGAACCGATACGCAGTATTTT
CASSPQRGTDTQYF
>NA|NA|15|TRBJ2-2|TRBV5-1
TGCGCCAGCAGCTTGTTAGCAGCGAACACCGGGGAGCTGTTTTTT
CASSLLAANTGELFF
>NA|NA|12|TRBJ1-5|TRBV29-1
TGCAGCGTTGAGGTGCCAGGTCAGCCCCAGCATTTT
CSVEVPGQPQHF